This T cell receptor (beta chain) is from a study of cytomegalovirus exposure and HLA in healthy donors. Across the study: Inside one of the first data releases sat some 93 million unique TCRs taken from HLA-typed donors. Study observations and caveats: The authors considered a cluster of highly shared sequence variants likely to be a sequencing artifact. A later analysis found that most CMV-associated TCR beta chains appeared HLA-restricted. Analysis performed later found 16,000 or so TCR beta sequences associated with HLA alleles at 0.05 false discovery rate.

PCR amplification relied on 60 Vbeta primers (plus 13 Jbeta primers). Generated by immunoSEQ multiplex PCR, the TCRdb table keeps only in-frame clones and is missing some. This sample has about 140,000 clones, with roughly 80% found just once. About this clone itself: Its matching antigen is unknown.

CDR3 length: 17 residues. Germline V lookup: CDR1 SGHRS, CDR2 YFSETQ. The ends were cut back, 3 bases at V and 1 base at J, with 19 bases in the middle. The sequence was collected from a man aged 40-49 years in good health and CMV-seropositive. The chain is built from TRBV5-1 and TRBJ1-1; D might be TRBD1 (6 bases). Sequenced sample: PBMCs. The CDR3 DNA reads TGCGCCAGCAGCTCGATATATAGGGGGAAGTCGAACACTGAAGCTTTCTTT. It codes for CASSSIYRGKSNTEAFF.